These T cell receptor beta chains were read from a single sample in a study of blood T cells in healthy people across ages. A single record per CDR3 protein comes from TCRdb applying MiXCR to the 5' RACE reads. The repertoire holds 1.5 million to 2 million distinct CDR3 sequences, approximately 50% seen once, with around 2.1% in the top ten. Sequencing was carried out using blood. These TCRs come from a woman in her forties in good health. Each CDR3 is given with its conserved first and last residue. The order of the fields is J gene, clone size, CDR3 length, V gene, D gene, CDR3 DNA, CDR3 protein. The D gene is left open where the match is weak. Some rows mark clone size as missing; the rest say once, few, many or name a class of expanded clone.

TRBJ2-7	NA	12	TRBV5-6	NA	TGTGCCAGCAGCTTTGGGGAACGCGAGCAGTACTTC	CASSFGEREQYF
TRBJ1-1	NA	13	TRBV28	NA	TGTGCCAGCGGTTGGGGGGTGAACACTGAAGCTTTCTTT	CASGWGVNTEAFF
TRBJ2-3	NA	18	TRBV7-2	TRBD2	TGTGCCAACAGCACCAGAAGGATCGCGGGGGGTAAGGCAGATACGCAGTATTTT	CANSTRRIAGGKADTQYF
TRBJ2-1	few	18	TRBV29-1	NA	TGCAGCGTCCTACTAGATTCCTCCGCCCGAAGCTCCTACAATGAGCAGTTCTTC	CSVLLDSSARSSYNEQFF
TRBJ2-3	few	16	TRBV6-5	TRBD2	TGTGCCAGTAGGCTCGCCGGGGGGACTCGCACAGATACGCAGTATTTT	CASRLAGGTRTDTQYF
TRBJ1-5	NA	12	TRBV29-1	NA	TGCAGCGTTCAACAGGGTAATCAGCCCCAGCATTTT	CSVQQGNQPQHF
TRBJ2-5	NA	16	TRBV3-1	NA	TGTGCCAGCAGGGGGGATCCCGGGAGCTCAGGAGAGACCCAGTACTTC	CASRGDPGSSGETQYF
TRBJ2-1	NA	16	TRBV27	NA	TGTGCCAGCGCCCCAGGGTTGGGGGGCACCTACAATGAGCAGTTCTTC	CASAPGLGGTYNEQFF
TRBJ2-3	NA	16	TRBV13	TRBD2	TGTGCCAGCAGCTTAGGACTAGCGGGGACGCTTGATACGCAGTATTTT	CASSLGLAGTLDTQYF
TRBJ2-5	NA	13	TRBV20-1	NA	TGCAGTGCCCATACTAGTAGCGGAGAGACCCAGTACTTC	CSAHTSSGETQYF
TRBJ2-7	few	15	TRBV4-3	TRBD2	TGCGCCAGCAGCCACGGTAGCGGGGGACACAATGAGCAGTACTTC	CASSHGSGGHNEQYF
TRBJ1-2	NA	16	TRBV4-3	NA	TGCGCCAGCAGCCCGGAGGCAGGATTAAACTACTATGGCTACACCTTC	CASSPEAGLNYYGYTF
TRBJ2-7	few	16	TRBV27	TRBD1	TGTGCCAGCAGTTTAAGAGGGGGACAGGGTCCCTACGAGCAGTACTTC	CASSLRGGQGPYEQYF
TRBJ2-7	NA	13	TRBV12-3/TRBV12-4	NA	TGTGCCAGCTCAGTGGCACTTCCCTACGAGCAGTACTTC	CASSVALPYEQYF
TRBJ2-5	few	13	TRBV7-2	TRBD1	TGTGCCAGCGGACGGGGACAGCTTGAGACCCAGTACTTC	CASGRGQLETQYF
TRBJ1-2	NA	13	TRBV20-1	NA	TGCAGTGCTAGGTGGAGAATGAACTATGGCTACACCTTC	CSARWRMNYGYTF
TRBJ2-5	NA	15	TRBV7-2	TRBD2	TGTGCCAGCAGCTTAGCCGGGACTAGCGGGGAGACCCAGTACTTC	CASSLAGTSGETQYF
TRBJ2-7	NA	13	TRBV28	NA	TGTGCCGGGGGGGCAGGTCCTGGCTACGAGCAGTACTTC	CAGGAGPGYEQYF
TRBJ2-7	few	14	TRBV6-5	NA	TGTGCCAGCACCAGACTCGACAGTACCTACGAGCAGTACTTC	CASTRLDSTYEQYF
TRBJ1-2	few	16	TRBV4-3	TRBD1	TGCGCCAGCAGCCATTCCGGGACAGAGTTTCCCTATGGCTACACCTTC	CASSHSGTEFPYGYTF
TRBJ2-7	few	15	TRBV15	NA	TGTGCCACCAGCGAGGAGCAGTTATACTCCTACGAGCAGTACTTC	CATSEEQLYSYEQYF
TRBJ1-2	NA	16	TRBV11-2	TRBD1	TGTGCCAGCAGCCTTTGGGGGACAGGATCCAACTATGGCTACACCTTC	CASSLWGTGSNYGYTF
TRBJ1-1	NA	12	TRBV20-1	NA	TGCAGTGCTAGAGTTAGGGGAACTGAAGCTTTCTTT	CSARVRGTEAFF
TRBJ2-6	NA	16	TRBV4-3	NA	TGCGCCAGCAGCCAACAGGGTGTGGGTGGGGCCAACGTCCTGACTTTC	CASSQQGVGGANVLTF
TRBJ2-5	few	14	TRBV7-2	NA	TGTGCCAGCAGCCGACGGAGGGAAAGGGAGACCCAGTACTTC	CASSRRRERETQYF
TRBJ2-5	few	16	TRBV7-9	TRBD2	TGTGCCAGCAGCTCTAGCGGGGGAACCAATCTAGAGACCCAGTACTTC	CASSSSGGTNLETQYF
TRBJ2-7	NA	15	TRBV28	NA	TGTGCCAGCAGCCCCGCGGGCGTTAGCTCCTACGAGCAGTACTTC	CASSPAGVSSYEQYF
TRBJ1-2	NA	11	TRBV12-3/TRBV12-4	NA	TGTGCCAGCAGGCTCGACACGGGCTACACCTTC	CASRLDTGYTF
TRBJ2-1	NA	19	TRBV4-2	TRBD2	TGTGCCAGCAGCCGGGTAGCGGGGGCGGACTTGAGCTCCTACAATGAGCAGTTCTTC	CASSRVAGADLSSYNEQFF
TRBJ2-1	NA	14	TRBV27	TRBD2	TGTGCCAGCAGCCGCCGCGGGGGGCGGAATGAGCAGTTCTTC	CASSRRGGRNEQFF
TRBJ2-1	NA	17	TRBV20-1	TRBD1	TGCAGTGCTAGAACACAGGGGGGCTTTTACTCCTACAATGAGCAGTTCTTC	CSARTQGGFYSYNEQFF
TRBJ1-2	NA	13	TRBV20-1	NA	TGCAGTGCAGCGAACCTAGGGGGTCATGGCTACACCTTC	CSAANLGGHGYTF
TRBJ1-4	NA	15	TRBV27	NA	TGTGCCAGCAGTTTAGCTGGAGACGCGCGCGAAAAACTGTTTTTT	CASSLAGDAREKLFF
TRBJ2-5	NA	15	TRBV29-1	NA	TGCAGCGTTGAAGAACCATTTTGGGGCGGGGAGACCCAGTACTTC	CSVEEPFWGGETQYF
TRBJ2-1	NA	13	TRBV7-9	TRBD2	TGTGCCAGCACAAGCGGGAGCCACAATGAGCAGTTCTTC	CASTSGSHNEQFF
TRBJ2-3	NA	12	TRBV7-9	NA	TGTGCCAGCAGCTTAGGTTCGCCTTTGCAGTATTTT	CASSLGSPLQYF
TRBJ2-5	NA	13	TRBV20-1	TRBD1	TGCAGTGCTAGGAGGGACAGCGCGGAGACCCAGTACTTC	CSARRDSAETQYF
TRBJ2-1	NA	15	TRBV12-3/TRBV12-4	TRBD1	TGTGCCAGCAGCTCCGGGACAGGGGGCTTGAGTGAGCAGTTCTTC	CASSSGTGGLSEQFF
TRBJ2-1	NA	15	TRBV4-3	NA	TGCGCCAGCAGCCAAGATGATTACGGTTACAATGAGCAGTTCTTC	CASSQDDYGYNEQFF
TRBJ1-2	NA	18	TRBV9	TRBD1	TGTGCCAGCAGCCGAGGGGGGACAGCCGGATCTATTAACTATGGCTACACCTTC	CASSRGGTAGSINYGYTF
TRBJ2-1	few	15	TRBV3-1	TRBD1	TGTGCCAGCAGCCAAGATCGGGACAGTCGGAATGAGCAGTTCTTC	CASSQDRDSRNEQFF
TRBJ2-5	many	15	TRBV5-5	TRBD2	TGTGCCAGCAGCAGGGCCGGGACTAGTCAAGAGACCCAGTACTTC	CASSRAGTSQETQYF